The entry below describes one TCR beta chain. Its antigen is currently unknown. The entry originates in a study of Graves' ophthalmopathy and Graves' hyperthyroidism. Study-level results: A model of 13 signatures distinguished ophthalmopathy from stable hyperthyroidism at around 90% sensitivity and roughly 81% specificity. This model predicted ophthalmopathy progression (sensitivity about 67%, specificity approximately 77%).

TCR beta CDR3 amplification used RNA transcripts. HTBI primers primed a first-round RT-PCR, and a second-round multiplex PCR followed. Using its own MiXCR run on the multiplex PCR reads, TCRdb lists one record per CDR3 protein. The repertoire holds 650,000 to 900,000 distinct CDR3 sequences, approximately 40% seen once, with 40% to 45% in the top ten. The authors diagnosed from clinical symptoms, serum thyroxine, TRAb, thyroid ultrasound and orbital computed tomography. Germline CDR1 and CDR2: DFQATT and SNEGSKA (reference sequence). Trimming removed 3 bases from V and 1 base from J, with 9 bases in between. The length of the CDR3 is 14 residues.

This receptor was identified in an adult man with Graves' ophthalmopathy. V gene TRBV20-1 combines with J gene TRBJ2-2; D tentatively reads TRBD1 or TRBD2 (5 bases each). Sequencing input: peripheral blood. The DNA for the CDR3 is TGCAGTGCTAGCGGGGCGGTGAACACCGGGGAGCTGTTTTTT. Its protein is CSASGAVNTGELFF.